The following is a TCR beta chain sequence with its context. Its antigen has not been determined. Per-nucleotide qualities are absent, and no much larger clonotype sits a single base away. Using the deep immunoSEQ assay, TCR CDR3 regions were amplified from genomic DNA by multiplex PCR. Extracted genomic DNA from each cell subset was spread evenly across all wells of several immunoSEQ 96-well plates, with each plate serving as a replicate. Each replicate PCR for sorted subsets received approximately 200 ng genomic DNA, equal to roughly 29,000 T cell genomes. Purified libraries were measured with a Qubit 3.0 fluorometer, size-checked on a Bioanalyzer 2100, and measured again with the KAPA Library Quantification kit. Every immunoSEQ 96-well plate was sequenced on a dedicated single-read 150-cycle Illumina NextSeq 550 flow cell. On the authors' methods: The immunoSEQ output contained only junctional sequences without quality scores, so filtering could not match that applied to full-length reads. To assign V/J genes and CDR3, sequences were annotated using PyIR, a Python wrapper for IgBLAST v1.9, with IMGT germline references. Reads were removed for weak V/J assignments (E-value above 1e-6), missing CDR3, stop codons, out-of-frame junctions, or ambiguous translated residues. V3J clonotypes were defined as sequences sharing the same inferred V gene, J gene, and CDR3 amino acid sequence. Percentage overlap between repertoires was calculated by dividing the number of shared unique clonotypes by the size of the smaller repertoire. Repertoire richness was assessed with RTK rarefaction, the Chao1 estimator, and Recon v2.1 estimates of unobserved clonotypes. Generation probabilities for all TCRbeta clonotypes obtained by the gDNA method from a few donors were computed using OLGA. The source is immuneACCESS, and TCRdb retained only in-frame sequences with V and J called. Part of the clones is not carried over; for the studies checked, unresolved V genes explain less than half of this, and the remainder is unexplained. V, J and clone size are those of that table, while D and trimming were read from the DNA. Here the sample has some 2,100,000 clones; approximately 94% occur a single time. In total, the top ten clones hold 0.1% to 0.15% of the sample.

The data stem from a study of shared clonotypes between healthy human individuals (dated by TCRdb to 2020 to 2022). Study-wide context: The cohort comprised two women and a few men aged 18 to 49 years. For each donor, CD4 naive and CD4 memory were each run on three plates, CD8 naive on two plates, and CD8 memory on one plate. To estimate repertoire size and how much clonotypes are shared between individuals, the study performed deep sequencing of blood TCR repertoires from 4 to 6 healthy adults. To increase sequencing depth and limit assay-specific biases, different laboratories used diverse techniques to prepare libraries and sequence TCR repertoires. Per donor, leukapheresis produced somewhere between about 0.85 and 10 billion PBMCs. Overall study results and their limits: Sampling was limited to blood, and TCR repertoires in tissue likely differ from TCR repertoires in blood. Because the study included only a small number of donors, the genetic and exposure-history diversity represented was limited. Larger estimated clonotype richness was generally found for naive subsets than for memory subsets. Rarefaction of sorted-subset datasets indicated incomplete sequencing despite the large sequencing depth. When a handful of donors were compared, the shared fraction of clonotypes was about 5.2% for naive CD4, approximately 3.3% for naive CD8, 2% to 2.5% for memory CD4, and approximately 0.4% for memory CD8. Higher generation probabilities were observed for clonotypes shared by all four sorted-subset donors than for non-shared clonotypes. Pairwise subsampling indicated that sequencing depth was expected to affect the degree of clonotype sharing among donors.

The germline V gene yields KGHSH for CDR1 and LQKENI for CDR2. The germline ends are 24 bases apart after V is trimmed by 6 bases and J by 1 base. Its CDR3 holds 18 amino acids, cysteine through phenylalanine. Only the CDR3 DNA is retained, 54 bases long and in frame from the first base. The donors were healthy, HIV-negative adults with no recently reported acute infections or vaccinations. Every donor was a Caucasian adult living in Nashville, Tennessee, USA. CD4+ T cells were enriched through magnetic negative selection, after which naive cells were positively selected on CD45RA and the remaining negative fraction served as the memory subset. Blood was collected by leukapheresis, and PBMCs were isolated by Ficoll-Histopaque density gradient centrifugation and then cryopreserved in liquid nitrogen vapor phase. Analytical flow cytometry was used to check the purity and quantity of each magnetically sorted T cell population. Genomic DNA was isolated from each sorted fraction and quantified by UV absorbance on a Nanodrop 2000c.

Sample: naive CD4+ T cells sorted from blood. The label giving this sample's cell subset or site can be read as: CD45RA+ positively selected. The chain is made from TRBV18 and TRBJ1-1; no confident D gene assignment can be made. This sequence originates from a man younger than 30 in good health. CDR3 loop: CASSDRPSPVSTNTEAFF. The nucleotide sequence is TGTGCCAGCTCGGATCGGCCCTCCCCCGTAAGTACGAACACTGAAGCTTTCTTT.